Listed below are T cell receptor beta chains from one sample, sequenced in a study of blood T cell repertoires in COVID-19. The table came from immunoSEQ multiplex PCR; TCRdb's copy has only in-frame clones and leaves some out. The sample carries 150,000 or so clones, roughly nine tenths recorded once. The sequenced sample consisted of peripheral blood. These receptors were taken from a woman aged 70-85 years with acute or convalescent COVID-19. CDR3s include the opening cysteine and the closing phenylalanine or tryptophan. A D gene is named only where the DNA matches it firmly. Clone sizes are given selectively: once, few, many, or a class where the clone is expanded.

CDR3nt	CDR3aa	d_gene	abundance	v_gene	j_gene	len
TGTGCCAGCAGCCGGGACAGGCGCTATGGCTACACCTTC	CASSRDRRYGYTF	TRBD1	NA	TRBV11-2	TRBJ1-2	13
TGTGCCAGCAGCAAAGATGTTGAGGGGACAAGATTCAACAATGAGCAGTTCTTC	CASSKDVEGTRFNNEQFF	NA	once	TRBV21-1	TRBJ2-1	18
TGCAGCGTAACGTCGCAGGGTCAGCCCCAGCATTTT	CSVTSQGQPQHF	NA	NA	TRBV29-1	TRBJ1-5	12
TGTGCCACCAAAGGACAGGGGGTCGCAGATACGCAGTATTTT	CATKGQGVADTQYF	TRBD1	NA	TRBV24-1	TRBJ2-3	14
TGTGCCAGCAGCGTAGCGCCCACTGTGGGAAACACCATATATTTT	CASSVAPTVGNTIYF	NA	NA	TRBV11-2	TRBJ1-3	15
TGTGCCAGCAGTGGACGTCTAGCGGGGGGGCCGTGGGAGCAGTTCTTC	CASSGRLAGGPWEQFF	TRBD2	NA	TRBV25-1	TRBJ2-1	16
TGTGCCAGCAGCCGGGACAGCCGTTTTCAAGAGACCCAGTACTTC	CASSRDSRFQETQYF	TRBD1	few	TRBV7-2	TRBJ2-5	15
TGTGCCAGCAGCTCAGACGGGGACACTGAAGCTTTCTTT	CASSSDGDTEAFF	NA	NA	TRBV4-2	TRBJ1-1	13
TGTGCCAGCAGCCAAGGTGCTCAGGGGCGGTTCGGCTACGAGCAGTACTTC	CASSQGAQGRFGYEQYF	NA	NA	TRBV3-1/TRBV3-2	TRBJ2-7	17
TGTGCCAGCAGCTTAGATCTTTGGACAGGGACCACCGGGGAGCTGTTTTTT	CASSLDLWTGTTGELFF	TRBD1	NA	TRBV7-2	TRBJ2-2	17
TGTGCCAGCCAGCGGGAGTTTAGCACCGGGGAGCTGTTTTTT	CASQREFSTGELFF	TRBD2	NA	TRBV19	TRBJ2-2	14
TGTGCCAGTAGTATAAACCGGGACACAGGCTACACCTTC	CASSINRDTGYTF	NA	few	TRBV19	TRBJ1-2	13
TGTGCCAGCAGCACCAATCTAGCGGGGTCTTACAATGAGCAGTTCTTC	CASSTNLAGSYNEQFF	TRBD2	NA	TRBV5-5	TRBJ2-1	16
TGTGCCAGCAGCCCTCGGACTAGCGGGGCCTCCTACAATGAGCAGTTCTTC	CASSPRTSGASYNEQFF	TRBD2	NA	TRBV7-3	TRBJ2-1	17
TGTGCCAGCAGTTCTCGGGGGGCCCGCAGATACGAGCAGTACTTC	CASSSRGARRYEQYF	NA	NA	TRBV12-1	TRBJ2-7	15
TGTGCCAGCAGCTGGAGCGACAGGGCTCCTGAAGCTTTCTTT	CASSWSDRAPEAFF	TRBD1	NA	TRBV5-4	TRBJ1-1	14
TGTGCCAGCAGCGACAGGGGGTCATCTAATGAAAAACTGTTTTTT	CASSDRGSSNEKLFF	TRBD1	NA	TRBV28	TRBJ1-4	15
TGTGCCAGCTCACCCGAGCCCGTGAGACGGGGTGACTATGGCTACACCTTC	CASSPEPVRRGDYGYTF	NA	NA	TRBV18	TRBJ1-2	17
TGTGCCAGCAGCTTGCAGGGAAATCAGCCCCAGCATTTT	CASSLQGNQPQHF	NA	NA	TRBV5-6	TRBJ1-5	13
TGTGCCAGCAGCGGACGGACAGGGGATTTAACTGAAGCTTTCTTT	CASSGRTGDLTEAFF	NA	NA	TRBV21-1	TRBJ1-1	15
TGTGCCAGCTCACCACCGTCAGGGTACGGCTACACCTTC	CASSPPSGYGYTF	NA	NA	TRBV18	TRBJ1-2	13
TGTGCCAGCAGGGGGGAGGTGATACAAGAGACCCAGTACTTC	CASRGEVIQETQYF	NA	NA	TRBV2	TRBJ2-5	14